A single sample gave rise to the 27 T cell receptor beta chains below, sequenced in a study of T-cell memory formation after mild COVID-19. Each CDR3 protein is one row after TCRdb ran MiXCR on the 5' RACE reads. The repertoire has roughly 160,000 distinct CDR3 sequences, 10% to 15% of them found once; the top ten carry 3.3%. Sequenced input: PBMCs or a T cell subset sorted from them (not recorded which). All receptors come from a man aged 18 to 29 who had mild COVID-19 (a few samples of this study predate the infection). Cell type and time point are not known.

The rearrangement joins TRBV23-1 to TRBJ1-5; TRBD1 is a possible D gene (5 bases). TRBV23-1 carries the ORF label, with uncertain function. The CDR3 contains 16 residues. V lost 3 bases to trimming and J lost 1 base, with 13 bases between them. In nucleotides, the CDR3 is TGCGCCAGCAGTCACCCGGGGGAACAGAGCAATCAGCCCCAGCATTTT. This sequence encodes CASSHPGEQSNQPQHF.

This clonotype was seen more than once but under ten times. This chain links TRBV5-1 with TRBJ2-2, with D unclear. This CDR3 comprises 15 residues. With 1 base removed from V and 0 bases from J, the gap between germline ends came to 7 bases. Germline V gives CDR1 SGHRS, CDR2 YFSETQ. The CDR3 nucleotides are TGCGCCAGCAGCTTGCAACCTACGAACACCGGGGAGCTGTTTTTT. Translated, it gives CASSLQPTNTGELFF.

About this clonotype: This clone may be a read error of a much larger clone one base away. The chain is built from TRBV27 and TRBJ2-1; 9 positions agree with TRBD1. CDR1 is MNHEY and CDR2 is SMNVEV in the germline V gene (reference sequence). V lost 7 bases and J lost 8; bases outside the gene matches: 12. CDR3 length: 15 amino acids. CDR3 bases: TGTGCCAGCACCCAGGACCGGACAGGGGTAGATGAGCAGTTCTTC. The encoded protein is CASTQDRTGVDEQFF.

This clonotype was counted a few times. The CDR3 protein is CASSRHSPNYGYTF. Written as DNA, the CDR3 is TGCGCCAGCAGCCGGCATAGCCCTAACTATGGCTACACCTTC. The chain couples TRBV4-3 to TRBJ1-2, with D uncertain. V was clipped by 4 bases and J by 0 bases, with 9 bases between them. The germline CDR1 and CDR2 sequences are LGHNA and YSLEER. The CDR3 runs to 14 residues.

This sequence joins TRBV28 and TRBJ2-5, with 7 bases lining up with TRBD2. Germline assignment: CDR1 MDHEN and CDR2 SYDVKM. The length of the CDR3 is 15 residues. V lost 7 bases to trimming and J lost 5 bases; unmatched junction nucleotides: 13. The CDR3 is CASTPARLGGETQYF. The CDR3 coding sequence is TGTGCCAGCACCCCAGCCCGATTGGGGGGGGAGACCCAGTACTTC.

The J gene is TRBJ2-7, the V gene TRBV18, with TRBD1 identical over 8 bases. CDR1 and CDR2 from the germline V gene are KGHSH and LQKENI. V shed 3 bases and J 5 bases; nucleotides not matched to a gene: 9. The CDR3 runs 15 residues. The CDR3 loop reads CASSPAGQGGNEQYF. In DNA form, the CDR3 reads TGTGCCAGCTCACCCGCCGGACAGGGAGGTAACGAGCAGTACTTC.

This clonotype occurred once. The gene calls are TRBV6-1 and TRBJ1-1; D is unresolved. The CDR3 loop spans 12 amino acids. Trimming pared 7 bases from V and 12 bases from J, leaving 18 bases between. Germline V gene lookup returns CDR1 MNHNS and CDR2 SASEGT. The chain's CDR3 is CASTVHATETFF. CDR3 in DNA: TGTGCCAGCACTGTGCACGCAACCGAGACTTTCTTT.

The chain carries TRBV20-1 and TRBJ2-5, with D hard to call. Germline CDR1 reads DFQATT; CDR2 reads SNEGSKA (reference sequence). This CDR3 spans 15 amino acids. Trimming took off 5 bases at V and 0 bases at J, with 16 bases between the two ends. The CDR3: CSAAHSPGYQETQYF. As DNA, the CDR3 is TGCAGTGCTGCGCATAGCCCTGGGTACCAAGAGACCCAGTACTTC.

This clonotype has at least ten counts. V is TRBV7-3 and J is TRBJ2-3; 8 bases line up with TRBD2. Unmatched junction bases numbered 4, after V lost 2 bases and J lost 6 bases. Germline lookup yields CDR1 SGHTA and CDR2 FQGTGA. The CDR3 runs 14 residues. The CDR3 nucleotides are TGTGCCAGCAGCTTATCCGGGGGGGCCGATACGCAGTATTTT. It codes for CASSLSGGADTQYF.

The CDR3 here is CASSRRDGNYGYTF. The DNA for the CDR3 is TGTGCCAGCAGCCGCCGGGACGGTAACTATGGCTACACCTTC. The genes are TRBV7-2 and TRBJ1-2; the D gene is possibly TRBD1 (5 bases). The CDR3 loop spans 14 amino acids. Looked up from germline, CDR1 is SGHTA and CDR2 is FQGNSA. Deletions cut 5 bases from V and 1 base from J, with 11 bases between.

The chain employs TRBV6-5 and TRBJ1-1; a weak D match, TRBD1 (5 bases). The CDR3 has 13 residues. Germline loops: CDR1 MNHEY, CDR2 SVGAGI. V lost 2 bases, J lost 12 bases, and 16 bases lay in between. The CDR3 region is CASSYNYGGGTFF. In DNA form, the CDR3 reads TGTGCCAGCAGTTACAACTATGGGGGGGGGACTTTCTTT.

This clonotype was counted ten times or more. The chain has TRBV5-1 and TRBJ1-4, with D possibly TRBD1 on 5 matching bases. The CDR3 loop spans 14 amino acids. Trimming cost V 3 bases and J 1 base, with 7 bases left between them. Germline V gene sequence: CDR1 SGHRS, CDR2 YFSETQ. The CDR3 is CASSSDITNEKLFF. The CDR3 region has the DNA TGCGCCAGCAGCTCGGACATAACTAATGAAAAACTGTTTTTT.

The CDR3 DNA is TGCGCCAGCAGCTTGGATTCGGGTCCGGGGTACACTGAAGCTTTCTTT. Translation gives CASSLDSGPGYTEAFF. The chain combines TRBV5-1 with TRBJ1-1; D is unresolved. Germline V gene data show CDR1 as SGHRS and CDR2 as YFSETQ. V lost 0 bases, J lost 3 bases, and 15 bases lay in between. This CDR3 has 16 residues.

This clonotype was detected ten times or more. The genes are TRBV7-3 and TRBJ1-2; D call uncertain. Germline V gene sequence: CDR1 SGHTA, CDR2 FQGTGA. V lost 3 bases to trimming and J lost 7 bases, with 12 bases between them. The CDR3 runs 13 residues. DNA of the CDR3: TGTGCCAGCAGCTTTTCGCGAGAGAGTGGCTACACCTTC. Its translation is CASSFSRESGYTF.

The V call is TRBV5-1, the J call TRBJ2-5; 15 nucleotides line up with TRBD2. Germline CDR1 SGHRS, CDR2 YFSETQ. V shed 3 bases and J 5 bases; nucleotides not matched to a gene: 5. This CDR3 comprises 16 residues. DNA of the CDR3: TGCGCCAGCAGCTACGGGACTAGCGGGGGGATTGAGACCCAGTACTTC. This translates into CASSYGTSGGIETQYF.

This clonotype was observed a handful of times. The chain recombines TRBV20-1 with TRBJ2-5, with a weak D call TRBD1 (5 bases). This CDR3 comprises 13 residues. Trimming stripped 3 bases from V and 1 base from J, with 9 bases between. Germline assignment: CDR1 DFQATT and CDR2 SNEGSKA (reference sequence). CDR3 region: CSASQGTQETQYF. CDR3 sequence (DNA): TGCAGTGCTAGTCAGGGTACCCAAGAGACCCAGTACTTC.

The V call is TRBV6-5, the J call TRBJ2-1, with 8 nucleotides matching TRBD1. The CDR3 totals 16 residues. The germline V gene encodes CDR1 MNHEY and CDR2 SVGAGI. After removal of 2 bases from V and 7 bases from J, the junction contained 10 bases not matched to a gene. Here the CDR3 reads CASSYTNRGIRNEQFF. In nucleotides, the CDR3 is TGTGCCAGCAGTTACACAAACAGGGGGATTAGGAATGAGCAGTTCTTC.

The chain has TRBV20-1 and TRBJ2-3; 10 bases are shared with TRBD2. CDR1 and CDR2 (germline): DFQATT, SNEGSKA (reference sequence). This CDR3 comprises 15 residues. V dropped 6 bases and J dropped 6; count of bases not matched to a gene: 12. The CDR3 is CSAPTASGGGDTQYF. The DNA for the CDR3 is TGCAGTGCCCCCACGGCTAGCGGGGGCGGCGATACGCAGTATTTT.

This clonotype turned up a few times. The chain is built from TRBV12-3 or TRBV12-4 and TRBJ2-5, with D perhaps being TRBD1 or TRBD2 (5 bases each). Trimming took off 7 bases at V and 0 bases at J, with 12 bases between the two ends. The CDR3 consists of 14 residues. The CDR3 DNA is TGTGCCAGCAACCGTGGGGGATACCAAGAGACCCAGTACTTC. Translated, it gives CASNRGGYQETQYF.

This sequence joins TRBV7-2 and TRBJ2-3; possibly TRBD1 for D (6 bases). Germline values: CDR1 SGHTA, CDR2 FQGNSA. Trimming removed 2 bases from V and 0 bases from J, with 9 bases in between. The CDR3 covers 15 residues. The CDR3 protein is CASSLMRGSTDTQYF. In nucleotides, the CDR3 is TGTGCCAGCAGCTTAATGAGGGGGAGCACAGATACGCAGTATTTT.

This clonotype was observed a few times. The CDR3 region has the DNA TGTGCCAGCAGCTTGCTTGAAACGCGGAACTATGGCTACACCTTC. Its translation is CASSLLETRNYGYTF. The chain links TRBV5-6 to TRBJ1-2; no reliable D call. The CDR3 length is 15 residues. With 1 base removed from V and 2 bases from J, the gap between germline ends came to 12 bases. The germline V gene has CDR1 SGHDT and CDR2 YYEEEE.

V and J are TRBV6-2 or TRBV6-3 and TRBJ2-3, with 9 bases matching TRBD2. The germline V gene has CDR1 MNHEY and CDR2 SVGEGT. Unmatched junction bases numbered 7, after V lost 3 bases and J lost 6 bases. The CDR3 is 15 residues long. CDR3 nucleotide sequence: TGTGCCAGCAGTTATCCGGGACTAGCTGTGGATACGCAGTATTTT. This encodes CASSYPGLAVDTQYF.

The V call is TRBV6-1, the J call TRBJ2-2; D may be TRBD1 or TRBD2 (5 bases each). V was cut by 8 bases and J by 0 bases, with 10 bases left in between. The length of the CDR3 is 14 residues. Germline values: CDR1 MNHNS, CDR2 SASEGT. This chain's CDR3 is CASLGAANTGELFF. CDR3 nucleotide sequence: TGTGCCAGCCTCGGGGCCGCGAACACCGGGGAGCTGTTTTTT.

The chain has TRBV5-1 and TRBJ2-1; 7 bases agree with TRBD2. The CDR3 loop spans 14 amino acids. Trimming took 7 bases from V and 4 from J; bases not matched to a gene: 8. Germline lookup yields CDR1 SGHRS and CDR2 YFSETQ. This CDR3 is CASETGGRYNEQFF. CDR3 sequence (DNA): TGCGCCAGCGAGACGGGGGGACGTTACAATGAGCAGTTCTTC.

This clonotype was recorded a few times. The chain carries TRBV7-3 and TRBJ1-2, with TRBD1 as a possible D gene (5 bases). In germline, CDR1 is SGHTA, CDR2 FQGTGA. The CDR3 extends over 13 amino acids. V was clipped by 1 base and J by 8 bases, with 11 bases between them. For the CDR3, the DNA is TGTGCCAGCAGCTTAAATCAAGGGGACGGCTACACCTTC. Its translation is CASSLNQGDGYTF.

This clonotype was observed a few times. This chain connects TRBV24-1 to TRBJ2-2; D is possibly TRBD1 or TRBD2 (5 bases each). Between the trimmed V and J ends, which lost 4 bases and 3 bases, there was a span of 14 bases. Germline V gene lookup returns CDR1 KGHDR and CDR2 SFDVKD. There are 16 residues in the CDR3. CDR3 bases: TGTGCCACCAGTGACCAACGGGACGCCCACACCGGGGAGCTGTTTTTT. Its translation: CATSDQRDAHTGELFF.

The CDR3 sequence is CSARRDSLGDSAFF. CDR3 DNA: TGCAGTGCTAGGAGGGACAGCTTAGGGGATTCAGCTTTCTTT. This chain links TRBV20-1 with TRBJ1-1, with 7 bases lining up with TRBD1. Per the germline V gene, CDR1 is DFQATT and CDR2 is SNEGSKA (reference sequence). The CDR3 covers 14 residues. V was pared by 3 bases and J by 10 bases, with 14 bases of the junction left unmatched.